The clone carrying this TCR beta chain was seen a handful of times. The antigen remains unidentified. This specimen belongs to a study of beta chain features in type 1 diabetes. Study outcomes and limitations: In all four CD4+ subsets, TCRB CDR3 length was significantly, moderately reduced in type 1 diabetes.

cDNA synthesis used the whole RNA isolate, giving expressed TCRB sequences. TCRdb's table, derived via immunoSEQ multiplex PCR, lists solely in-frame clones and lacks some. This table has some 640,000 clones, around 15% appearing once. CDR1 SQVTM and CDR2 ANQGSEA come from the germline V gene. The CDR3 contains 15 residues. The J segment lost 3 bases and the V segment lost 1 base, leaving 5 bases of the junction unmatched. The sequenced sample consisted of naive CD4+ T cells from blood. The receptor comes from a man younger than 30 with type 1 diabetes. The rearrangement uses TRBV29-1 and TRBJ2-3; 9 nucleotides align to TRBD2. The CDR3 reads CSVEVGGRGTDTQYF. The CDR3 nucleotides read TGCAGCGTTGAAGTGGGCGGGAGGGGGACAGATACGCAGTATTTT.